This T cell receptor beta chain was sequenced for a study of T cell responses to AZD1222 COVID-19 vaccine. Study-wide results and limits: A mostly white British donor set with more females was recruited, and clonal diversity was possibly underestimated. The CD4 TCRs associated with vaccination extended across spike and predominated at 160-218 and 743-854.

Using immunoSEQ multiplex PCR, the repertoire was profiled, and TCRdb retains in-frame clones only, with some absent. The sample holds fewer than 300,000 clones, 93% seen once. About this clone: Its antigen is currently unknown.

The CDR3 runs 16 residues. Per germline, CDR1 SGHTA and CDR2 FQGNSA. V shed 5 bases and J 9 bases; nucleotides not matched to a gene: 12. The input for sequencing was peripheral blood, taken on day 0 of AZD1222 vaccination. J is TRBJ1-4 and V is TRBV7-2, with 10 bases identical to TRBD1. The clonotype originates from an adult in good health. CDR3 region: CASSLYSGTGVKKLFF. The CDR3 DNA reads TGTGCCAGCAGCCTGTACTCCGGGACAGGGGTGAAAAAACTGTTTTTT.